The 2 T cell receptor beta chains below all came from one sample that was sequenced in a study of T-cell reconstitution after alpha-beta-depleted transplantation in children. During its preparation, the TCRbeta library received unique molecular identifiers. From the PCR reads, TCRdb called clonotypes with MiXCR, one entry per CDR3 protein. This sample has around 52,000 distinct CDR3 sequences, with 5.5% to 7.5% found just once. This specimen was PBMCs, mostly from graft donor cells, taken 60 days after TCRalphabeta/CD19-depleted stem cell transplant. All receptors derive from a female patient aged 2-9 years who had a stem cell transplant for aplastic anemia, so the T cells may come from the graft donor.

This chain links TRBV3-1 with TRBJ1-1; 7 bases are shared with TRBD1. The CDR3 sequence is 14 residues long. Germline V gene lookup returns CDR1 LGHDT and CDR2 YNNKEL (reference sequence). V shed 0 bases, J shed 10 bases, and the junction held 8 bases outside the gene matches. The CDR3 DNA is TGTGCCAGCAGCCAAGAAGGTGGACAGGCCTCAGCTTTCTTT. This sequence encodes CASSQEGGQASAFF.

This clonotype was picked up many times. The chain uses TRBV20-1 and TRBJ2-5, with 9 bases fitting TRBD1. V trimming: 7 bases; J trimming: 5 bases; junction bases outside the gene matches: 8. The CDR3 totals 13 residues. Germline loops: CDR1 DFQATT, CDR2 SNEGSKA (reference sequence). CDR3 coding DNA: TGCAGTGTTACACAGGGGGCTCGGGAGACCCAGTACTTC. Amino acid sequence: CSVTQGARETQYF.